These 10 T cell receptor beta chains were all obtained from the same sample, sequenced in a study of blood T cell repertoires in COVID-19. TCRdb's table, derived via immunoSEQ multiplex PCR, lists solely in-frame clones and lacks some. The top ten clones hold roughly 18% of a sample with around 140,000 clones, around nine tenths of them seen once. The sample taken for sequencing was peripheral blood. The receptors stem from a man aged 45-65 years with active or convalescent COVID-19.

The chain employs TRBV27 and TRBJ2-7; the match to TRBD2 covers 9 bases. Germline V gene data show CDR1 as MNHEY and CDR2 as SMNVEV (reference sequence). The CDR3 is 15 amino acids. V shed 6 bases and J 5 bases; nucleotides not matched to a gene: 11. CDR3 sequence: CASRTSSGIKHEQYF. DNA of the CDR3: TGTGCCAGCAGGACTTCTAGCGGGATTAAGCACGAGCAGTACTTC.

The chain uses TRBV10-3 and TRBJ2-5; D gene uncertain. CDR1 and CDR2 (germline): ENHRY, SYGVKD. Between the trimmed V and J ends, which lost 3 bases and 1 base, there was a span of 6 bases. This CDR3 comprises 13 residues. This CDR3 is CAISDSGQETQYF. CDR3 DNA sequence: TGTGCCATCAGTGACTCAGGCCAAGAGACCCAGTACTTC.

V and J are TRBV6-5 and TRBJ2-6, with 8 bases aligning to TRBD1. CDR1 is MNHEY, CDR2 SVGAGI, per germline. The CDR3 covers 15 residues. V shed 8 bases and J 4 bases; nucleotides not matched to a gene: 7. CDR3 residues: CASSPGGWGANVLTF. CDR3 DNA sequence: TGTGCCAGCTCCCCAGGGGGCTGGGGGGCCAACGTCCTGACTTTC.

The chain has TRBV30 and TRBJ1-5; D not resolved. Germline V gives CDR1 GTSNPN, CDR2 SVGIG (reference sequence). V was trimmed by 1 base and J by 2 bases, leaving 9 bases between them. CDR3 size: 14 residues. CDR3 loop: CAWSGGRGNQPQHF. CDR3 DNA sequence: TGTGCCTGGAGTGGAGGGAGAGGCAATCAGCCCCAGCATTTT.

V and J are TRBV18 and TRBJ2-2, with 9 positions matching TRBD1. J was trimmed by 5 bases and V by 3 bases; bases with no gene match: 4. The CDR3 extends over 15 amino acids. CDR1 is KGHSH and CDR2 is LQKENI in the germline V gene. The CDR3 coding sequence is TGTGCCAGCTCACCCCCGGGACAGGGAACCGGGGAGCTGTTTTTT. Translation: CASSPPGQGTGELFF.

The J gene is TRBJ2-1, the V gene TRBV2; a possible D gene is TRBD2 (5 bases). From germline, CDR1 is SNHLY and CDR2 FYNNEI. This CDR3 has 13 amino acids. Between the trimmed V and J ends, which lost 7 bases and 12 bases, there was a span of 19 bases. CDR3 sequence reads: CASMVGGPNPQFF. CDR3 DNA sequence: TGTGCCAGCATGGTTGGCGGGCCTAACCCGCAGTTCTTC.

This chain joins TRBV29-1 and TRBJ2-1; TRBD1 aligns across 9 bases. CDR1 and CDR2 from the germline V gene are SQVTM and ANQGSEA. The length of the CDR3 is 16 residues. Losses at the gene ends were 5 bases for V and 4 bases for J; bases not matched to a gene: 12. The CDR3 region is CSVRSPGQGLYNEQFF. The CDR3 DNA is TGCAGCGTTCGATCTCCGGGACAGGGTCTGTACAATGAGCAGTTCTTC.

This rearrangement joins TRBV21-1 to TRBJ2-3; the listed D gene, TRBD1, was not tested against the DNA. TRBV21-1 counts as a pseudogene. The CDR3 has 19 residues. In DNA, the CDR3 is TGTGCCAGCAGCTCCAGGGGTTCAAACACGCTCACTAGCACAGATACGCAGTATTTT. It codes for CASSSRGSNTLTSTDTQYF.

This clone was detected once. This chain uses TRBV13 with TRBJ1-3; 7 bases line up with TRBD1. The length of the CDR3 is 14 residues. V shed 5 bases, J shed 1 base, and the junction held 2 bases outside the gene matches. Looked up from germline, CDR1 is PRHDT and CDR2 is FYEKMQ (reference sequence). The DNA for the CDR3 is TGTGCCAGCAGCCAGGGGGTTTCTGGAAACACCATATATTTT. Amino acid sequence: CASSQGVSGNTIYF.

The J gene is TRBJ2-3, the V gene TRBV5-4; D unresolved. Germline loops: CDR1 SGHNT, CDR2 YYREEE (reference sequence). This CDR3 comprises 15 residues. V was pared by 3 bases and J by 0 bases, with 11 bases between. CDR3 sequence reads: CASSSETFSTDTQYF. The CDR3 bases are TGTGCCAGCAGCTCGGAGACGTTTAGCACAGATACGCAGTATTTT.